The present T cell receptor beta chain was sequenced within a study of blood T cell repertoires in COVID-19 (TCRdb year 2020). General notes on the study: The collaborator samples originated in the United States, Italy and Spain and spanned the acute and convalescent phases of COVID-19. The prospective study material was composed of cDNA or gDNA derived from T cells, B-cell-depleted T cells, or PBMCs. Deeply sampled blood TCRbeta repertoires from subjects exposed to, actively infected with, or recovered from COVID-19 were included in the dataset. A freely available public database, intended as a resource for researchers studying the immune response to SARS-CoV-2, is where the repertoires were released. Samples came from the ongoing ImmuneRACE study (first 160 participants) plus 1,254 subjects from 6 global collaborators. The sample metadata nearly always contained a de-identified subject ID, COVID-19 status, age in years and sex. HLA class I and class II types, where available, came from metadata supplied by the sample provider rather than from assay-based typing. Study-wide findings and limitations: How much clinical and demographic metadata was included differed by source and by participant, and the metadata was provided uncurated.

CDR1 and CDR2 are drawn from the germline V gene (reference sequence): MNHEY, SMNVEV. From the cysteine up to the phenylalanine, the CDR3 has a length of 12 residues. The entry retains the CDR3 DNA only, 36 bases that are in frame from base 1. At the junction V is shortened by 8 bases and J by 8 bases, with 15 bases in between. Remarks on this clone: This receptor's antigen is unknown. Base qualities are not provided; no much larger clone lies one nucleotide away.

Whole blood was collected in K2EDTA tubes by collaborating institutions according to the institutions' own protocols. For TCRbeta analysis, collaborators shipped samples as frozen whole blood, isolated PBMCs, or DNA extracted from either of those sample types. TCRbeta CDR3 regions were amplified from genomic DNA by means of the immunoSEQ Assay, a bias-controlled multiplex PCR. The original pipeline was this. Nucleated cell counts per sample were estimated from amplification of reference gene primers within the assay. Sequence reads were collapsed and filtered to measure the absolute abundance of every unique TCRbeta CDR3 rearrangement. For each sample, productive Simpson clonality was calculated as the square root of Simpson's diversity index over productive rearrangements. Not all clones reach the TCRdb copy of this immuneACCESS table, which keeps in-frame sequences only. Checked studies attribute under half of the gap to unresolved V genes and leave the rest unexplained. V and J calls and clone size are given by that table; D and trimming were obtained from the DNA. A total of 650,000 to 800,000 clones appear in this sample, over 80% of them only once. The ten largest clones represent 0.2% to 0.3% of the sample.

The chain is encoded by TRBV27 joined to TRBJ1-1; the D gene is possibly TRBD1, with 5 bases matching. The specimen sequenced was peripheral blood. The sequence was obtained from a young woman with acute or convalescent COVID-19. The CDR3 corresponds to CASEGWEGEAFF. Read as DNA, the sequence is TGTGCCAGCGAGGGGTGGGAGGGGGAAGCTTTCTTT.